Following are 13 T cell receptor beta chains from one sample sequenced in a study of T cell responses to AZD1222 COVID-19 vaccine. Sequencing used immunoSEQ multiplex PCR; TCRdb keeps in-frame clones, though not all of them. Of over 130,000 clones listed, 80% to 95% were seen once; the top ten hold under 4.5%. The specimen was peripheral blood, collected 28 days after the second AZD1222 dose. These receptors all stem from an adult who received the AZD1222 COVID-19 vaccine.

The chain combines TRBV4-1 with TRBJ1-2; 7 nucleotides agree with TRBD1. This CDR3 is 15 amino acids long. CDR1 is MGHRA, CDR2 YSYEKL, per germline. With 0 bases clipped from V and 6 bases from J, the junction kept 7 bases outside the gene matches. The CDR3 spells CASSQETGYRNGYTF. As DNA, the CDR3 is TGCGCCAGCAGCCAAGAGACAGGGTACAGGAATGGCTACACCTTC.

This chain connects TRBV25-1 to TRBJ2-3; D remains unclear. The V end lost 1 base, the J end lost 1 base, and 9 bases lay between the germline ends. CDR3 length: 15 residues. Germline V CDR1 and CDR2: MGHDK, SYGVNS. For the CDR3, the DNA is TGTGCCAGCAGTGAATGGGGTGGGGGCACAGATACGCAGTATTTT. This gives the protein CASSEWGGGTDTQYF.

This sequence joins TRBV9 and TRBJ1-6; D gene unclear. CDR1 SGDLS and CDR2 YYNGEE come from the germline V gene. The CDR3 runs 14 residues. V was cut by 4 bases and J by 6 bases, with 11 bases left in between. The CDR3 sequence is CASSRDFGNSPLHF. The CDR3 nucleotides are TGTGCCAGCAGCCGAGACTTTGGTAATTCACCCCTCCACTTT.

This chain connects TRBV27 to TRBJ1-5; D is possibly TRBD1 (5 bases). V was clipped by 4 bases and J by 2 bases, with 12 bases between them. Germline-derived CDR1 and CDR2 are MNHEY and SMNVEV (reference sequence). There are 15 residues in the CDR3. CDR3 amino acids: CASSSGGTGNQPQHF. The DNA for the CDR3 is TGTGCCAGCAGTTCCGGAGGGACCGGCAATCAGCCCCAGCATTTT.

This chain links TRBV6-5 with TRBJ2-2; D is perhaps TRBD2 (5 bases). Germline CDR1 MNHEY, CDR2 SVGAGI. The CDR3 covers 14 residues. The V end lost 10 bases, the J end lost 0 bases, and 12 bases lay between the germline ends. This chain's CDR3 is CANPSGPNTGELFF. CDR3 DNA sequence: TGTGCCAACCCCAGCGGTCCGAACACCGGGGAGCTGTTTTTT.

The chain is built from TRBV5-4 and TRBJ2-7; D is possibly TRBD2 (6 bases). V lost 2 bases to trimming and J lost 5 bases, with 17 bases between them. CDR1 is SGHNT, CDR2 YYREEE, per germline (reference sequence). This CDR3 has 15 amino acids. The CDR3 region has the DNA TGTGCCAGCAGCTTTAGGAGTCCCCGACTAGACGAGCAGTACTTC. As protein: CASSFRSPRLDEQYF.

The V and J genes are TRBV9 and TRBJ1-5; 7 bases match TRBD1. The CDR3 covers 14 residues. The germline V gene encodes CDR1 SGDLS and CDR2 YYNGEE. The trim removed 3 bases at V and 4 bases at J, leaving 4 bases unmatched. CDR3 DNA sequence: TGTGCCAGCAGCGACCGGGACAGTAATCAGCCCCAGCATTTT. Its protein product is CASSDRDSNQPQHF.

J is TRBJ2-7 and V is TRBV4-1; a weak D match, TRBD2 (6 bases). The CDR3 extends over 16 amino acids. The germline V gene has CDR1 MGHRA and CDR2 YSYEKL. V lost 4 bases and J lost 1, with 17 bases in between. CDR3 in DNA: TGCGCCAGCAGCCCGAGTAGACTAGTGAGTTCCTACGAGCAGTACTTC. The encoded protein is CASSPSRLVSSYEQYF.

The CDR3 is CASSQTGLAGGLNEQFF. DNA of the CDR3: TGTGCCAGCAGTCAAACTGGACTAGCGGGGGGCCTCAATGAGCAGTTCTTC. The gene calls are TRBV14 and TRBJ2-1, with 14 bases lining up with TRBD2. V trimming: 6 bases; J trimming: 6 bases; junction bases outside the gene matches: 10. The CDR3 sequence is 17 residues long. Germline V gives CDR1 SGHDN, CDR2 FVKESK.

The chain's CDR3 is CASSLSVGVSPEAFF. The DNA of the CDR3 is TGCGCCAGCAGCTTGTCGGTGGGGGTCTCCCCTGAAGCTTTCTTT. This chain uses TRBV5-1 with TRBJ1-1, with a weak D call TRBD1 (5 bases). V dropped 1 base and J dropped 6 bases, with 16 bases sitting between them. Germline loops: CDR1 SGHRS, CDR2 YFSETQ. CDR3 size: 15 residues. Full variable domain (outside the CDR3, taken from reference TRBV5-1 and TRBJ1-1): KAGVTQTPRYLIKTRGQQVTLSCSPISGHRSVSWYQQTPGQGLQFLFEYFSETQRNKGNFPGRFSGRQFSNSRSEMNVSTLELGDSALYLCASSLSVGVSPEAFFGQGTRLTVV.

V and J are TRBV7-2 and TRBJ1-1, with no clear D. V shed 4 bases and J shed 4 bases, with 13 bases lying between them. Germline V gene lookup returns CDR1 SGHTA and CDR2 FQGNSA. The CDR3 loop spans 14 amino acids. Written as DNA, the CDR3 is TGTGCCAGCAGCTACGTAGGGTTGAGCACTGAAGCTTTCTTT. Translating gives CASSYVGLSTEAFF.

The genes are TRBV11-2 and TRBJ1-6; D might be TRBD1 (5 bases). Trimming took off 1 base at V and 6 bases at J, with 10 bases between the two ends. There are 15 residues in the CDR3. CDR1 is SGHAT and CDR2 is FQNNGV in the germline V gene. This CDR3 is CASSLGPGTNSPLHF. In nucleotides, the CDR3 is TGTGCCAGCAGCTTAGGTCCAGGGACTAATTCACCCCTCCACTTT. The whole variable domain, filled in from reference TRBV11-2 and TRBJ1-6, reads EAGVAQSPRYKIIEKRQSVAFWCNPISGHATLYWYQQILGQGPKLLIQFQNNGVVDDSQLPKDRFSAERLKGVDSTLKIQPAKLEDSAVYLCASSLGPGTNSPLHFGNGTRLTVT.

This chain joins TRBV28 and TRBJ1-5, with D uncertain. The CDR3 has 12 residues. Per germline, CDR1 MDHEN and CDR2 SYDVKM. Trimming removed 5 bases at V and 8 bases at J, with 10 bases between. The CDR3 DNA is TGTGCCAGCAGTACGCCGACGGAGCCCCAGCATTTT. Protein product: CASSTPTEPQHF.